These 5 T cell receptor beta chains were sequenced from one sample in a study of beta chain features in type 1 diabetes. All of the isolated RNA was reverse transcribed, so expressed TCRB transcripts were sequenced. TCRdb's table, derived via immunoSEQ multiplex PCR, lists solely in-frame clones and lacks some. The sample carries 450,000 to 550,000 clones, approximately 31% recorded once. The source material was naive CD4+ T cells from blood. These receptors were collected from a man between 18 and 35 years old in good health.

The chain is built from TRBV7-9 and TRBJ2-3; TRBD1 might be the D (5 bases). The germline V and J ends were trimmed by 4 bases and 3 bases, with 5 bases remaining between them. This CDR3 is built from 12 residues. Germline V lookup: CDR1 SEHNR, CDR2 FQNEAQ (reference sequence). The chain's CDR3 is CASSSGTDTQYF. The DNA of the CDR3 is TGTGCCAGCAGCTCAGGGACAGATACGCAGTATTTT.

A few counts support this clone. The chain couples TRBV12-5 to TRBJ2-5; 8 positions agree with TRBD2. V lost 0 bases, J lost 4 bases, and 7 bases stayed unmatched. The length of the CDR3 is 16 residues. Germline V lookup: CDR1 LGHNT, CDR2 FRNRAP. The CDR3 nucleotides are TGTGCTAGTGGTTTGGTAAGCGGGAGTACCCCAGAGACCCAGTACTTC. It codes for CASGLVSGSTPETQYF.

This clone was detected only a few times. V gene TRBV29-1 combines with J gene TRBJ2-7, with 11 bases matching TRBD2. The trim removed 4 bases at V and 0 bases at J, leaving 5 bases unmatched. The germline gives CDR1 SQVTM, CDR2 ANQGSEA. The CDR3 consists of 15 residues. The CDR3 loop reads CSVVRLAGFSYEQYF. CDR3 nucleotide sequence: TGCAGCGTTGTGAGACTAGCGGGATTCTCCTACGAGCAGTACTTC.

This clone was seen more than once but under ten times. This chain connects TRBV5-4 to TRBJ2-6; D uncertain. The CDR3 is 17 residues long. V shed 1 base and J shed 0 bases, with 11 bases lying between them. Per germline, CDR1 SGHNT and CDR2 YYREEE (reference sequence). The chain's CDR3 is CASSLRAGPSGANVLTF. DNA of the CDR3: TGTGCCAGCAGCTTGAGAGCCGGACCCTCTGGGGCCAACGTCCTGACTTTC.

This clone was recorded a few times. The genes are TRBV5-1 and TRBJ2-1, with TRBD2 as a possible D gene (6 bases). Germline V lookup: CDR1 SGHRS, CDR2 YFSETQ. The V gene lost 1 base and the J gene lost 4 bases, with 12 bases spanning the gap. The CDR3 is 15 residues long. The CDR3 DNA reads TGCGCCAGCAGCTTGCGGGTAGCGGCTTACAATGAGCAGTTCTTC. Translating it yields CASSLRVAAYNEQFF.